A single TCR beta chain is shown here with its context. The data stem from a study of blood T cell repertoires in COVID-19. Exposed study participants had met a COVID-19 case within 2 weeks before entry. The repertoire was sequenced with immunoSEQ multiplex PCR; TCRdb's copy has only in-frame clones and lacks some. The profile covers some 290,000 clones, with approximately 91% appearing a single time and less than 4% taken by the ten largest. The V and J ends lost 5 bases and 4 bases, in that order; junction bases with no gene match: 5. The CDR3 is 14 amino acids. Germline CDR1 SEHNR, CDR2 FQNEAQ (reference sequence).

V and J are TRBV7-9 and TRBJ2-3; 8 nucleotides line up with TRBD1. The receptor was derived from a woman in her thirties who had been exposed to COVID-19. Sequencing used PBMCs or T cells enriched from blood (not recorded which). This CDR3 reads CASSLDRVADTQYF. The CDR3 nucleotides are TGTGCCAGCAGCCTGGACAGGGTGGCAGATACGCAGTATTTT. The whole variable domain, filled in from reference TRBV7-9 and TRBJ2-3, reads DTGVSQNPRHKITKRGQNVTFRCDPISEHNRLYWYRQTLGQGPEFLTYFQNEAQLEKSRLLSDRFSAERPKGSFSTLEIQRTEQGDSAMYLCASSLDRVADTQYFGPGTRLTVL.